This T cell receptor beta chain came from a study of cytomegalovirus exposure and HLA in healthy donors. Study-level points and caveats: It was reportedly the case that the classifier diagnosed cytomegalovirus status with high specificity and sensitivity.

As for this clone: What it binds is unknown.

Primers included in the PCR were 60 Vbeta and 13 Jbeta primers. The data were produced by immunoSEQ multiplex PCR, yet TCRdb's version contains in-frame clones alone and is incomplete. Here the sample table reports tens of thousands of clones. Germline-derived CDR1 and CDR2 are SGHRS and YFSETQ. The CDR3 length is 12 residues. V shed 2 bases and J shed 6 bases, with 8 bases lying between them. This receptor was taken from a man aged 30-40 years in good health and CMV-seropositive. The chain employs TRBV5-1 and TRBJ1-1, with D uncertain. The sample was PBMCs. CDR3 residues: CASSFFGAEAFF. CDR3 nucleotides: TGCGCCAGCAGCTTTTTCGGAGCTGAAGCTTTCTTT.